Shown below are 8 T cell receptor beta chains from a single sample sequenced in a study of blood T cell repertoires in COVID-19. The repertoire was sequenced with immunoSEQ multiplex PCR; TCRdb's copy has only in-frame clones and lacks some. This table holds 150,000 to 200,000 clones, about 89% found once. What was sequenced was peripheral blood. Receptor source: a young man who had recovered from COVID-19.

This clone was picked up one time. The chain carries TRBV9 and TRBJ1-4, with no clear D. There are 12 residues in the CDR3. Between the trimmed V and J ends, which lost 4 bases and 8 bases, there was a span of 9 bases. Germline V lookup: CDR1 SGDLS, CDR2 YYNGEE. The CDR3 sequence is CASSSPGEKLFF. Here the CDR3 DNA reads TGTGCCAGCAGCTCACCGGGGGAAAAACTGTTTTTT. Filled out from reference TRBV9 and TRBJ1-4, the complete variable domain reads DSGVTQTPKHLITATGQRVTLRCSPRSGDLSVYWYQQSLDQGLQFLIQYYNGEERAKGNILERFSAQQFPDLHSELNLSSLELGDSALYFCASSSPGEKLFFGSGTQLSVL.

This sequence joins TRBV24-1 and TRBJ2-7, with a tentative D call TRBD1 (5 bases). Germline CDR1 is KGHDR and CDR2 is SFDVKD. The ends were cut back, 6 bases at V and 6 bases at J, with 11 bases in the middle. The CDR3 is 12 amino acids. CDR3 in amino acids: CATSMQGVEQYF. In DNA form, the CDR3 reads TGTGCCACCAGTATGCAGGGCGTCGAGCAGTACTTC.

The table lists this clone with a count of one. The chain uses TRBV5-5 and TRBJ2-3, with TRBD1 as a possible D gene (5 bases). The CDR3 loop spans 13 amino acids. Germline CDR1 SGHKS, CDR2 YYEKEE (reference sequence). Trimming stripped 4 bases from V and 3 bases from J, with 9 bases between. CDR3 loop: CASSTQGTDTQYF. The CDR3 nucleotides are TGTGCCAGCAGCACGCAGGGTACAGATACGCAGTATTTT.

The V and J genes are TRBV21-1 and TRBJ2-7; the table's D gene call, TRBD2, was not cross checked with the DNA. TRBV21-1 is described as a pseudogene. CDR3 size: 14 residues. CDR3 region: CASSIEERACEQYF. CDR3 DNA: TGTGCCAGCAGTATCGAAGAACGAGCCTGCGAGCAGTACTTC.

The chain couples TRBV7-9 to TRBJ1-6, with 8 positions matching TRBD1. Germline CDR1 is SEHNR and CDR2 is FQNEAQ (reference sequence). V trimming: 5 bases; J trimming: 9 bases; junction bases outside the gene matches: 15. The CDR3 extends over 17 amino acids. CDR3 sequence: CASSPLIEGRGPSPLHF. CDR3 nucleotide sequence: TGTGCCAGCAGCCCCCTCATCGAGGGCAGGGGGCCTTCACCCCTCCACTTT.

This clone was seen only once. This chain joins TRBV5-1 and TRBJ2-2, with TRBD2 matching 8 bases. The CDR3 extends over 14 amino acids. The V gene end was trimmed by 7 bases and the J gene end by 6 bases; junction bases not matched to a gene: 8. The germline V gene encodes CDR1 SGHRS and CDR2 YFSETQ. The CDR3 here is CASRSGNSAGELFF. Here the CDR3 DNA reads TGCGCCAGCCGTAGCGGGAACAGCGCCGGGGAGCTGTTTTTT.

The CDR3 spells CATSGGPQDEQYF. CDR3 nucleotide sequence: TGTGCCACCAGTGGCGGGCCGCAGGACGAGCAGTACTTC. This chain uses TRBV24-1 with TRBJ2-7; D might be TRBD2 (5 bases). The V end was cut by 5 bases, the J end by 5 bases, with 12 bases between. CDR1 and CDR2 from the germline V gene are KGHDR and SFDVKD. The CDR3 is 13 amino acids.

This chain uses TRBV19 with TRBJ1-6; 7 positions agree with TRBD1. This CDR3 has 16 amino acids. V gave up 6 bases and J gave up 4 bases; unmatched junction bases: 9. Germline values: CDR1 LNHDA, CDR2 SQIVND (reference sequence). In nucleotides, the CDR3 is TGTGCCAGTAGCCCCCGGGACAGCTTTTATAATTCACCCCTCCACTTT. Protein sequence: CASSPRDSFYNSPLHF.